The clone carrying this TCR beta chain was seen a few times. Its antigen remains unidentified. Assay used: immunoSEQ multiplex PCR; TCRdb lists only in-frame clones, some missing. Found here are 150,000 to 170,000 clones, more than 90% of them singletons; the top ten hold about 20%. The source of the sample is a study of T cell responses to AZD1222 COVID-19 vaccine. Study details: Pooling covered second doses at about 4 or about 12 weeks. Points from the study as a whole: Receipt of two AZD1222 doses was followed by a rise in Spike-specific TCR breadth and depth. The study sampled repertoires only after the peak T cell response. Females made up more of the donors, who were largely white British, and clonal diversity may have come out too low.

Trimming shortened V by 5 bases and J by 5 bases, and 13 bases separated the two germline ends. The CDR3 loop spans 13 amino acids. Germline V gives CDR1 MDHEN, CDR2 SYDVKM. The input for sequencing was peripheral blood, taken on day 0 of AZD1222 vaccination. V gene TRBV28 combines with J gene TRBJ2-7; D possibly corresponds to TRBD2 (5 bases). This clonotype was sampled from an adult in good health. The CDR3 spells CASSIQGGDEQYF. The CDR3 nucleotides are TGTGCCAGCAGTATACAAGGAGGTGACGAGCAGTACTTC. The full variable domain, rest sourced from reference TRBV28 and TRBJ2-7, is DVKVTQSSRYLVKRTGEKVFLECVQDMDHENMFWYRQDPGLGLRLIYFSYDVKMKEKGDIPEGYSVSREKKERFSLILESASTNQTSMYLCASSIQGGDEQYFGPGTRLTVT.